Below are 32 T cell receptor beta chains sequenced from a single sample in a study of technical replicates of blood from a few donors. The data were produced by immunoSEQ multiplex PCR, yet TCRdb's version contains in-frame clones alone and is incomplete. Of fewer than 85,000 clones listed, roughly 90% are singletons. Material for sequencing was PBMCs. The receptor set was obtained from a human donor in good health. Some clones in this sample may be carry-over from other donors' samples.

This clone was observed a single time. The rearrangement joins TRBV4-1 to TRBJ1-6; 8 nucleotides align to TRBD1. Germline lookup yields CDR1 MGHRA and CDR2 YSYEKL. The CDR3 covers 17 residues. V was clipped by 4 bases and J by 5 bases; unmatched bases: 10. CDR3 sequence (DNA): TGCGCCAGCAGCCGGAAACCAGCGGACAGGGATAATTCACCCCTCCACTTT. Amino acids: CASSRKPADRDNSPLHF.

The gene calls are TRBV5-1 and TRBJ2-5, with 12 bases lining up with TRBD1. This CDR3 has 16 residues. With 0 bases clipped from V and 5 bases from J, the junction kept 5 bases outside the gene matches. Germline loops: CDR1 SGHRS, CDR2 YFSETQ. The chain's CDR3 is CASSLAGTGGLETQYF. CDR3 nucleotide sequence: TGCGCCAGCAGCTTGGCCGGGACAGGGGGCTTGGAGACCCAGTACTTC.

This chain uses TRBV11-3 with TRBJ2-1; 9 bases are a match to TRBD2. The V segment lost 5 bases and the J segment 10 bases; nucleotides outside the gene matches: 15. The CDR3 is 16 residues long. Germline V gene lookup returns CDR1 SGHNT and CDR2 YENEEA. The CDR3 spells CASSQRDSGSGREQFF. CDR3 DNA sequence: TGTGCCAGCAGCCAACGGGACAGTGGTAGCGGGAGAGAGCAGTTCTTC. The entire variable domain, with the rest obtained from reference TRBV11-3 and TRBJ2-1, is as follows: EAGVVQSPRYKIIEKKQPVAFWCNPISGHNTLYWYLQNLGQGPELLIRYENEEAVDDSQLPKDRFSAERLKGVDSTLKIQPAELGDSAVYLCASSQRDSGSGREQFFGPGTRLTVL.

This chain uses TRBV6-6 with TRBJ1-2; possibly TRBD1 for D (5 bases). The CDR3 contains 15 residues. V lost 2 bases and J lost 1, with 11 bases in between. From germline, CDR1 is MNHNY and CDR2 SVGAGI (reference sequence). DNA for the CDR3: TGTGCCAGCAGTTACGGGTCAGGGCTTAACTATGGCTACACCTTC. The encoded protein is CASSYGSGLNYGYTF.

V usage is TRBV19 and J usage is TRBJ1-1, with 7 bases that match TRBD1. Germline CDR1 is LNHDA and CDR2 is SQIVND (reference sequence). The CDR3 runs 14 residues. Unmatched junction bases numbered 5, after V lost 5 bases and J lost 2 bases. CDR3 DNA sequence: TGTGCCAGTAGTTTTTACAGGGGAAACACTGAAGCTTTCTTT. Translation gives CASSFYRGNTEAFF.

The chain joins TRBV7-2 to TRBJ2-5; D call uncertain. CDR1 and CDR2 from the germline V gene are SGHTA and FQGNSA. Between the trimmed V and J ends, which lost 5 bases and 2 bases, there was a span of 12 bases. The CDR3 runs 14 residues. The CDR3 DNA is TGTGCCAGCAGCCCAAAGTACGGGCAAGAGACCCAGTACTTC. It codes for CASSPKYGQETQYF. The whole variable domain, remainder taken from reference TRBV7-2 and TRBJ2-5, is GAGVSQSPSNKVTEKGKDVELRCDPISGHTALYWYRQSLGQGLEFLIYFQGNSAPDKSGLPSDRFSAERTGGSVSTLTIQRTQQEDSAVYLCASSPKYGQETQYFGPGTRLLVL.

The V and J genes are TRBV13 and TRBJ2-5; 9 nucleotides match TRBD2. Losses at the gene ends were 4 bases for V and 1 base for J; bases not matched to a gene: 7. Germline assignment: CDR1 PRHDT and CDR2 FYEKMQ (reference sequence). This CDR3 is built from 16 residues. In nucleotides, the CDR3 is TGTGCCAGCAGCTCCCTGGCGGGGGGGCCCCAAGAGACCCAGTACTTC. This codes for CASSSLAGGPQETQYF.

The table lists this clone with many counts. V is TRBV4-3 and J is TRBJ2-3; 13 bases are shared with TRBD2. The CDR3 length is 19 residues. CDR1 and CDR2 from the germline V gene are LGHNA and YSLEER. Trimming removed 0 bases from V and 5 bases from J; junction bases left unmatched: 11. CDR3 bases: TGCGCCAGCAGCCAAGATGGACTAGCGGGGGTGCCCCTTGAAGATACGCAGTATTTT. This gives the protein CASSQDGLAGVPLEDTQYF.

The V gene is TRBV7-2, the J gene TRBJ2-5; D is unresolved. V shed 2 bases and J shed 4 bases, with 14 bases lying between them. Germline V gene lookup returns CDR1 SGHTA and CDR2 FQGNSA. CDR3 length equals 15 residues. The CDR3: CASSLSSLSGETQYF. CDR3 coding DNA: TGTGCCAGCAGCTTATCTAGTCTCTCCGGAGAGACCCAGTACTTC.

Here the CDR3 DNA reads TGTGCCAGCAGTGGCACCCCCGGGACTGGCAGCACAGATACGCAGTATTTT. Translated, it gives CASSGTPGTGSTDTQYF. The genes are TRBV6-1 and TRBJ2-3; D might be TRBD2 (6 bases). Germline V gives CDR1 MNHNS, CDR2 SASEGT. The CDR3 has 17 residues. The V gene lost 4 bases and the J gene lost 0 bases, with 17 bases spanning the gap.

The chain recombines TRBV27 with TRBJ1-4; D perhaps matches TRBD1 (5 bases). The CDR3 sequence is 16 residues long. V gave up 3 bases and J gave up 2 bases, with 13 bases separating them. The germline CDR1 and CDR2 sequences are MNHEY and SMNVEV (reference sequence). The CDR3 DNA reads TGTGCCAGCAGTTTTGGGGCCACAATGACTAATGAAAAACTGTTTTTT. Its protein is CASSFGATMTNEKLFF.

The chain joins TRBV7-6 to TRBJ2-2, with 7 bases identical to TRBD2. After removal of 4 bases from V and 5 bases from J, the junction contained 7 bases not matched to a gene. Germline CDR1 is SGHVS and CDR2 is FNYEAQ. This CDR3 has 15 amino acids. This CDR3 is CASSSLAAQTGELFF. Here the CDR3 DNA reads TGTGCCAGCAGCTCTCTAGCGGCCCAGACCGGGGAGCTGTTTTTT.

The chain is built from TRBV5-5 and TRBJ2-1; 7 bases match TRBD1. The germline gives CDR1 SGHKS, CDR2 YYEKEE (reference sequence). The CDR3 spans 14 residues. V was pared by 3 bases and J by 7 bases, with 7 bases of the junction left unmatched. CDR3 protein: CASSWRGTANEQFF. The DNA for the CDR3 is TGTGCCAGCAGCTGGCGTGGGACAGCGAATGAGCAGTTCTTC.

The CDR3 here is CASSPGQVLANYGYTF. Written as DNA, the CDR3 is TGTGCCAGCAGCCCGGGACAGGTCCTAGCTAACTATGGCTACACCTTC. V gene TRBV5-6 combines with J gene TRBJ1-2, with 8 bases matching TRBD1. The CDR3 runs to 16 residues. Germline lookup yields CDR1 SGHDT and CDR2 YYEEEE. Trimming at V came to 4 bases and at J to 0 bases, leaving 8 bases not matched to a gene.

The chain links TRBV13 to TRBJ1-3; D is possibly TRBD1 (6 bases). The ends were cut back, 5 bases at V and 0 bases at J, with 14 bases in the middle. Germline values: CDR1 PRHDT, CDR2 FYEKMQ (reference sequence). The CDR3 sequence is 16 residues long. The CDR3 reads CASSRGGRSSGNTIYF. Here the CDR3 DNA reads TGTGCCAGCAGCCGCGGGGGGCGGAGCTCTGGAAACACCATATATTTT.

In nucleotides, the CDR3 is TGCGCCAGCGCGGGGGAGGCCACAAACAATGAGCAGTTCTTC. This gives the protein CASAGEATNNEQFF. This sequence joins TRBV5-1 and TRBJ2-1, with TRBD2 matching over 7 bases. V lost 7 bases and J lost 5; bases outside the gene matches: 9. The CDR3 runs to 14 residues. The germline CDR1 and CDR2 sequences are SGHRS and YFSETQ.

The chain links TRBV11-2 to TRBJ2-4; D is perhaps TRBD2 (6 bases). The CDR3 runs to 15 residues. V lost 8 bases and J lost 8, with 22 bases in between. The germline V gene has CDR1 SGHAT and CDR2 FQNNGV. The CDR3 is CASRGWGGTGDIQYF. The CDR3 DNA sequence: TGTGCCAGCCGGGGGTGGGGCGGGACGGGAGACATTCAGTACTTC.

The CDR3 spells CASSIQGEESSGANVLTF. The CDR3 DNA reads TGTGCCAGTAGTATTCAAGGGGAAGAGTCATCCGGGGCCAACGTCCTGACTTTC. This chain links TRBV19 with TRBJ2-6; the D gene is possibly TRBD1 (5 bases). Trimming left V 3 bases short and J 4 bases short, with 19 bases between. The CDR3 has 18 amino acids. The germline CDR1 and CDR2 sequences are LNHDA and SQIVND (reference sequence).

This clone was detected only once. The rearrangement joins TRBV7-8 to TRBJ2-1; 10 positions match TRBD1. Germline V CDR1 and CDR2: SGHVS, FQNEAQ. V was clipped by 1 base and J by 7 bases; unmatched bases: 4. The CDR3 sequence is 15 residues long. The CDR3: CASSLGQGAPNEQFF. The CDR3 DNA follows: TGTGCCAGCAGCTTAGGACAGGGGGCCCCGAATGAGCAGTTCTTC.

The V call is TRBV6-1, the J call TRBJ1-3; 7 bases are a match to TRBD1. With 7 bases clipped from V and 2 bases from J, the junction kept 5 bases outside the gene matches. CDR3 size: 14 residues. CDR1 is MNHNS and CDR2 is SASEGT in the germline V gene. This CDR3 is CASTYDRAGNTIYF. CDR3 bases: TGTGCCAGCACCTACGACAGGGCTGGAAACACCATATATTTT.

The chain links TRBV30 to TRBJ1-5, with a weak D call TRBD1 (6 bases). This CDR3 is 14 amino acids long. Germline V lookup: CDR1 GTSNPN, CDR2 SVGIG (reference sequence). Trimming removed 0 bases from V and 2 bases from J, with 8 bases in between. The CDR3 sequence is CAWSVQGRNQPQHF. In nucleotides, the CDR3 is TGTGCCTGGAGTGTACAGGGTCGCAATCAGCCCCAGCATTTT.

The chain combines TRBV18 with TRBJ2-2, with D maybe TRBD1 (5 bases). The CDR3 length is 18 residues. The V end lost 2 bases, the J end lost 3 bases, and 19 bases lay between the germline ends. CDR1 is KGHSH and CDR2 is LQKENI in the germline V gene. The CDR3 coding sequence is TGTGCCAGCTCACCAGTACAGGTTACCAAAAGGGACACCGGGGAGCTGTTTTTT. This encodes CASSPVQVTKRDTGELFF.

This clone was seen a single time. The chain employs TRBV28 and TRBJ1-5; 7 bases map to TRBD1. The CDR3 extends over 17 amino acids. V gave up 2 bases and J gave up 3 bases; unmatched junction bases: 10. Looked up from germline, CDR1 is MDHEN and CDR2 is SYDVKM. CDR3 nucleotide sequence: TGTGCCAGCAGTTTACTCAAAGGGGGCAGCGTCAATCAGCCCCAGCATTTT. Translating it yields CASSLLKGGSVNQPQHF.

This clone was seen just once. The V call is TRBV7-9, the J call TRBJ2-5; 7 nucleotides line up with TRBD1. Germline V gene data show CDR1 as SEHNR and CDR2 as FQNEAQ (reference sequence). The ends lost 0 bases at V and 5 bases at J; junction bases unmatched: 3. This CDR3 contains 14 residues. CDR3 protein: CASSLAGGRETQYF. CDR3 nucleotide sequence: TGTGCCAGCAGCTTAGCAGGGGGCAGGGAGACCCAGTACTTC.

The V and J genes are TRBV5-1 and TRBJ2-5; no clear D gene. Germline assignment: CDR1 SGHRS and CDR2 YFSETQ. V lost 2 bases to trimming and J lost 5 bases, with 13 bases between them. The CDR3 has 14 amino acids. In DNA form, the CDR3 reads TGCGCCAGCAGCTTTAGATCGTCCCGGGAGACCCAGTACTTC. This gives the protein CASSFRSSRETQYF. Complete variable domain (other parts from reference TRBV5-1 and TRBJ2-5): KAGVTQTPRYLIKTRGQQVTLSCSPISGHRSVSWYQQTPGQGLQFLFEYFSETQRNKGNFPGRFSGRQFSNSRSEMNVSTLELGDSALYLCASSFRSSRETQYFGPGTRLLVL.

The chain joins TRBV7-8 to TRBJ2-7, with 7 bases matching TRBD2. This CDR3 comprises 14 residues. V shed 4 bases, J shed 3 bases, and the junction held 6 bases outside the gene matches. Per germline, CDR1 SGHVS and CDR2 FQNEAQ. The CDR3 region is CASSSRAGRYEQYF. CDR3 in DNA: TGTGCCAGCAGCTCCCGAGCGGGGCGCTACGAGCAGTACTTC.

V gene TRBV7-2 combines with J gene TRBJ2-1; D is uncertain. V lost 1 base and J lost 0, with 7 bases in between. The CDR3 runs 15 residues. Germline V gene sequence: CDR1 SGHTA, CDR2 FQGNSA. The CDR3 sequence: CASSLELSSYNEQFF. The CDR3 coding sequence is TGTGCCAGCAGCTTAGAGCTGAGCTCCTACAATGAGCAGTTCTTC.

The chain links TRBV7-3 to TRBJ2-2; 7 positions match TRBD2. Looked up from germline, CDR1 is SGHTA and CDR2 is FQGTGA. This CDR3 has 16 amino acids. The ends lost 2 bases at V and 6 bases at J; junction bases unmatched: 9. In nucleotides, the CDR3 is TGTGCCAGCAGCTTAGCGGGAGAGGGGACTGCCGGGGAGCTGTTTTTT. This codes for CASSLAGEGTAGELFF.

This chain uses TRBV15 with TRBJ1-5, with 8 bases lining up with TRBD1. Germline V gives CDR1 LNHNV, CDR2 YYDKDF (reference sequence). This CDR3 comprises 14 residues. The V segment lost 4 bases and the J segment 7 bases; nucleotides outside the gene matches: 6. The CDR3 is CATSTRTGLQPQHF. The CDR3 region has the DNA TGTGCCACCAGCACCCGGACAGGGTTGCAGCCCCAGCATTTT.

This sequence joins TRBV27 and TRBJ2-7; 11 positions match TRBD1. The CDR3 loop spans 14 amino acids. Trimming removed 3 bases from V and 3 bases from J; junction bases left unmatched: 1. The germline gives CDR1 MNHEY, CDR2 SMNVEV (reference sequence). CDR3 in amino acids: CASSFGTGGYEQYF. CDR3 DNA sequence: TGTGCCAGCAGTTTTGGGACAGGGGGCTACGAGCAGTACTTC.

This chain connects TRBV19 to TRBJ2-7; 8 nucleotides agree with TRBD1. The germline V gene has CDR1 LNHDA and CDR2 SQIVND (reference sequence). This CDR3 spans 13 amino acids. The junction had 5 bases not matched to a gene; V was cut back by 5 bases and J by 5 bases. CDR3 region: CASSPRDRNEQYF. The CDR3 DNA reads TGTGCCAGTAGTCCACGGGACAGGAACGAGCAGTACTTC.

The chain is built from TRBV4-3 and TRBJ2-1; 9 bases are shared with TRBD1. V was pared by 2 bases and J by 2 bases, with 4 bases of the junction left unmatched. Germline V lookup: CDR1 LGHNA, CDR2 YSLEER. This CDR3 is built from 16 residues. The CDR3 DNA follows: TGCGCCAGCAGCCAAACCACAGGGGGCACCTACAATGAGCAGTTCTTC. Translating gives CASSQTTGGTYNEQFF.